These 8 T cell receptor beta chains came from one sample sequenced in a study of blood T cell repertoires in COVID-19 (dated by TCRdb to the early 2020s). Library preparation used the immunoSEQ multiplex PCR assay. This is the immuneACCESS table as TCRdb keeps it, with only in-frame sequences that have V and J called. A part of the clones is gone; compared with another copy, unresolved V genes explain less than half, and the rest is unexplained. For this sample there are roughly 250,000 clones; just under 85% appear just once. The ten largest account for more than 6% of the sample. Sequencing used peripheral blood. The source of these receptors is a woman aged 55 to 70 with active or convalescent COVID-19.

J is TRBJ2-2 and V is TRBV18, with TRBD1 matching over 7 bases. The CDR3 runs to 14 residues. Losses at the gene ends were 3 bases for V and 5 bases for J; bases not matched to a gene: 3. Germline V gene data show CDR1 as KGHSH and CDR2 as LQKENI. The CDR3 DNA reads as TGTGCCAGCTCACCGTCGGACAGGACCGGGGAGCTGTTTTTT. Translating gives CASSPSDRTGELFF.

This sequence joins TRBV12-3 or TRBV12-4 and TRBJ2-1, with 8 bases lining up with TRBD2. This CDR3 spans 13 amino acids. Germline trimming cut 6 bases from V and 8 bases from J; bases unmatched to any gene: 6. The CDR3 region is CASSPGLVDEQFF. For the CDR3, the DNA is TGTGCCAGCAGCCCGGGACTAGTCGATGAGCAGTTCTTC.

The CDR3 nucleotides are TGTGCCACCTCATCGGGACTAGCGGGGTTGACCCAGTACTTC. Protein product: CATSSGLAGLTQYF. The rearrangement uses TRBV19 and TRBJ2-5, with 13 bases identical to TRBD2. Germline V CDR1 and CDR2: LNHDA, SQIVND (reference sequence). The CDR3 is 14 amino acids. V shed 10 bases, J shed 7 bases, and the junction held 9 bases outside the gene matches.

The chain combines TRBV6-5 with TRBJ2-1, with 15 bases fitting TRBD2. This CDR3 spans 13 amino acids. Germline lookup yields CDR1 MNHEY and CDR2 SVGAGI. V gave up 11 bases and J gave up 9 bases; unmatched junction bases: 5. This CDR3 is CAARTSGRGEQFF. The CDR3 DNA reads TGTGCCGCAAGGACTAGCGGGAGGGGTGAGCAGTTCTTC.

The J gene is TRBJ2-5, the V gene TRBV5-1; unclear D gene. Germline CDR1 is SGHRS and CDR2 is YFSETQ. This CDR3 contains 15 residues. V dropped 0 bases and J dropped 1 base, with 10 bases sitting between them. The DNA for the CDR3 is TGCGCCAGCAGCTTGGCCGTTGGAGTCCAAGAGACCCAGTACTTC. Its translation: CASSLAVGVQETQYF.

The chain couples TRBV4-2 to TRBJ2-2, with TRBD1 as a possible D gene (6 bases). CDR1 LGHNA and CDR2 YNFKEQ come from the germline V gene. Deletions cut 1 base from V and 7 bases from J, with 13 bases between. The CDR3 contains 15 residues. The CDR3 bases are TGTGCCAGCAGCCAAGGACACGCAGGGGACGGGGAGCTGTTTTTT. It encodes CASSQGHAGDGELFF.

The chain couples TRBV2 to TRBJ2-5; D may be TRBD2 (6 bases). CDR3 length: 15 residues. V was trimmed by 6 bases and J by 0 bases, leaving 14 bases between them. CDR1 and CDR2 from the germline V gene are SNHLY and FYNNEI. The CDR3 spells CASSRLGGYQETQYF. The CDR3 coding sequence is TGTGCCAGCAGCCGACTAGGAGGGTACCAAGAGACCCAGTACTTC.

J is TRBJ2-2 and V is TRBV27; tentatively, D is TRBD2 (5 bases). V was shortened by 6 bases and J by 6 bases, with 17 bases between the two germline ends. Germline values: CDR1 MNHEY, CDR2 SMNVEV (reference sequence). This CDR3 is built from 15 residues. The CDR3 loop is CASRQPGNRPGELFF. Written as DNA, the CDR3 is TGTGCCAGCAGGCAACCGGGGAATCGTCCCGGGGAGCTGTTTTTT.